This TCR beta chain was identified during a study of cytomegalovirus exposure and HLA in healthy donors (dated by TCRdb to between 2016 and 2019). Background for the entire study: In an earlier analysis of several hundred of the donors, approximately 300 Gb of sequence data and 95 million to 130 million unique TCR beta sequences from about 190 million T cells were reported. An early release that covered roughly 600 HLA-typed donors contained 250 to 350 gigabases of sequencing data and tens of millions of unique TCR sequences. Among the roughly 370 genotyped donors, around 81% belonged to the genetic ancestry cluster associated with self-reported Caucasian donors. The study was designed to test whether signatures of past pathogen exposure could be identified by cataloging public T cell receptors. The study profiled the T cell repertoires of 500 to 800 subjects by immunosequencing and related them to cytomegalovirus serostatus. Along with the approximately 700-subject first cohort, a separate validation cohort of approximately 110 different subjects was used. High-throughput TCR immunosequencing, statistical association of individual TCRs with disease status, and machine learning were combined to predict cytomegalovirus infection status. A later analysis re-analyzed previously published TCR beta repertoires from 666 donors and added high-resolution HLA genotyping to study TCR occurrence patterns. Rather than drawing on any new phenotypic data, the later analysis identified candidate immune exposures from TCR beta sequences and the way those sequences occurred across donors. To decide whether each TCR beta V gene segment behaved as functional or pseudogenic, an earlier analysis of approximately 620 of the donors relied on high-throughput TCR beta sequencing. Donor age, sex, ethnicity and CMV serostatus were compiled together with the repertoire data. Genome-wide SNP genotypes for about 60% of the roughly 700 donors were used in a later genetic analysis, which treated that subset as a discovery cohort. All discovery cohort repertoires had been generated on a single sequencing platform. Class I and class II HLA loci were covered by the typing at four-digit resolution. Typing coverage differed by locus: A, B, C, DRB1 and DQB1 were typed in roughly 620-630 donors, DQA1 in about 500, DPA1 in 606, and DPB1 in just under 480. Because of strong linkage in the cohort, five DR-DQ haplotypes were treated as single units for association and clustering. Among roughly 370 genotyped donors of the cohort, an average of about 240,000 unique TCR beta nucleotide sequences were sequenced per donor, approximately 20% of them non-productive.

From the cysteine up to the phenylalanine, the CDR3 has a length of 11 residues. Left in the record is the CDR3 DNA by itself, 33 bases read in frame from the first base. The germline V gene sets CDR1 to MNHNS and CDR2 to SASEGT. Trimming removed 4 bases from V and 8 bases from J, leaving 6 bases between the germline ends. A word on this clone: Its cognate antigen has yet to be identified. No base-level quality is on record; no much larger clone is a single base apart.

Study-wide findings and limitations: Only TCR beta chains were sequenced in this cohort, and the absence of alpha or paired-chain data limited detectable features. In a later analysis, the rate of TCR association differed among HLA loci, with DRB1 alleles having the most associated TCRs and HLA-C alleles having the fewest. In a later analysis, HLA-associated TCR beta chains were found to be more clonally expanded and to have lower generation probabilities than equally common non-associated chains. At a false discovery rate of 0.05, a later analysis linked 15,000 to 20,000 TCR beta sequences to specific HLA alleles. According to a later genetic analysis, donors in an Asian-associated ancestry cluster had fewer N-insertions in productive TCRs than the roughly 700-donor mean. A further reported finding was that TCR beta sequences accurately predicted the HLA-A and HLA-B alleles for most subjects in the first cohort. Sequencing depth was assumed to be roughly uniform across donors in the presence/absence analyses, though that assumption may not hold. When HLA alleles, especially DR and DQ, strongly co-occurred, TCR associations were difficult to assign to individual alleles. Some IMGT-functional V segments, including TRBV6-2 and TRBV6-3, could not be distinguished by the 87-base-pair reads and were therefore excluded. Correlated functional status among segregating V segments might reflect linkage disequilibrium, but an unknown experimental factor could not be ruled out. Roughly 15 rarely observed V segments, including chromosome 9 orphons, were excluded from the earlier analysis of a few hundred of the donors because counts were too low. In vitro tests confirmed that a few of the cytomegalovirus-associated TCR beta chains recognize cytomegalovirus antigens. Most TCR sequences were seen in very few donors, while some public TCRs were found in many individuals. Broadly in line with IMGT annotations, most TCR beta V segments showed up in productive rearrangements about 87% or about 30% of the time in an earlier analysis of around 550 of the donors. A cluster of highly shared sequence variants was judged likely to represent a technical artifact of the sequencing pipeline. Cytomegalovirus status was reported to be diagnosed by the classifier with high specificity and sensitivity in both the original and validation cohorts. Because HLA typing was unavailable for some donors at each locus, only the typed subset was used in association tests. The only immune exposure information available for the cohort was CMV serostatus. Several of the top co-occurrence clusters appeared to be linked to parvovirus B19, influenza, CMV and Epstein-Barr virus, according to a later analysis. An association between a missense DCLRE1C variant and V-gene and J-gene trimming of TCR beta chains was found in a later genetic analysis and replicated in an independent cohort. It was suggested by the authors that the approach could potentially be generalized to other disease states and immunological phenotypes. In a later analysis, most CMV-associated TCR beta chains were found to appear HLA-restricted, with HLA associations seemingly driven largely by CMV exposure. In the study, approximately 150 TCR beta chains were listed as associated with cytomegalovirus.

The cohort comprised 670 or so healthy bone marrow donors. All cohort members were sampled while nominally healthy, although unrecorded immune exposures were likely present. The donor was CMV seronegative and was included in the group of a few hundred seronegative cohort members. Each donor provided a peripheral blood sample, and peripheral blood mononuclear cells were used for TCR beta sequencing. Genomic DNA extraction from the blood cell samples was performed with the Qiagen DNeasy Blood Extraction Kit. Receptor libraries were prepared by the immunoSEQ multiplex PCR assay. A mixture of 60 forward primers for TCR Vbeta segments and 13 reverse primers for TCR Jbeta segments was used in the multiplex PCR. The CDR3 region of rearranged TCR beta genes was amplified from genomic DNA by a multiplex PCR assay. The amplified TCR beta libraries were sequenced on the Illumina HiSeq System as 87-base-pair reads. In the authors' own workflow: Across the 670 or so repertoires, a later analysis counted some 80 million unique TCR beta chains, roughly 11 million of which were shared by at least two donors. To remove PCR and sequencing errors, raw reads were error-corrected and collapsed into unique sequences using a nearest-neighbor algorithm that merged closely related sequences. Alignment of CDR3 sequences to IMGT reference sequences was used to assign V, D and J gene segments. For a sequence to be retained, a match of at least six nucleotides was required to both a V gene segment and a J gene segment. Rearrangements were classified as productive when the CDR3 lacked stop codons and remained in frame with V and J, and all other rearrangements were classified as non-productive. CDR3 was defined by IMGT convention, running from the second conserved V-encoded cysteine to the conserved J-encoded phenylalanine. The earlier analysis of around 640 of the donors excluded sequences that lacked an unambiguous match to a single V gene segment. In an earlier analysis of a few hundred of the donors, V segments were called functional above 56.7% productive rearrangements and were called segregating when the between-donor standard deviation exceeded 5%. A statistical classification framework was built for diagnosing cytomegalovirus status from the catalog of TCR beta chain sequences. V and J gene assignment, in a later analysis, came from comparing TCR nucleotide sequences with IMGT/GENE-DB human TR gene sequences. A later analysis assigned CDR3 sequences and most-parsimonious VDJ recombination scenarios with the TCRdist pipeline. A later analysis defined each TCR beta chain by its CDR3 amino acid sequence plus V-gene family, and excluded reads lacking a unique V-gene family. To address suspected cross-contamination and a sequencing artifact, a later analysis removed 450 to 700 highly shared, low-generation-probability nucleotide sequences. In a later analysis, a clonal expansion index for each public chain was calculated from normalized within-repertoire ranks of inferred template counts. In a later analysis, generation probabilities were computed with a VDJ recombination model fitted to out-of-frame rearrangements, and the resulting probabilities were checked against IGoR. In a later analysis, TCR-TCR, TCR-HLA and TCR-CMV co-occurrence was scored with hypergeometric tests, and a repertoire-size bias correction was applied to TCR pairs. In a later analysis, false discovery rates were estimated by permuting HLA or CMV assignments 20 times. A later analysis grouped co-occurring TCRs with DBSCAN, adding TCRdist sequence similarity when clustering within HLA-allele-positive subsets. For co-occurrence clustering, repertoires with fewer than 30,000 or more than 120,000 public chains were excluded, along with a handful of repertoires with anomalous nucleotide sharing. TCRdb stores this immuneACCESS table with in-frame sequences only. Part of the clones is absent; in the studies checked, under half of the shortfall reflects unresolved V genes, and no reason is known for the rest. The DNA gave D and trimming, while V, J and clone size come from that table. Within this sample are about 180,000 clones, with about 82% of them counted one time only. Of the sample, around 1.6% falls within the top ten clones.

The receptor's source is a man younger than 35 in good health and CMV-seronegative. Sequencing input: PBMCs. The chain links TRBV6-1 with TRBJ2-1, and the D gene may be TRBD1, 5 bases matching. The sequence in DNA is TGTGCCAGCAGTGTAGGGGATGAGCAGTTCTTC. Its product reads: CASSVGDEQFF.